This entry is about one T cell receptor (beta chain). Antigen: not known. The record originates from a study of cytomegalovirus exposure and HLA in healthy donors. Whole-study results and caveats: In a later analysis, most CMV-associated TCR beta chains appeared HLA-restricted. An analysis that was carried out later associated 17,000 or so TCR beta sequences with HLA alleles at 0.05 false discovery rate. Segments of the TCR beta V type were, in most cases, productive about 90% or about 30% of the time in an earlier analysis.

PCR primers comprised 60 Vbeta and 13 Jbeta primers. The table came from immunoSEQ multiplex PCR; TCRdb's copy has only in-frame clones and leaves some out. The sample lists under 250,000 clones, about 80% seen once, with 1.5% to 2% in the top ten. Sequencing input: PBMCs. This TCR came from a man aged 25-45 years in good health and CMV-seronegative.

The CDR3 nucleotides are TGCGCCAGCAGCTTGGCCGGGGAGATCTCCTACAATGAGCAGTTCTTC. Amino acids: CASSLAGEISYNEQFF. The chain joins TRBV5-1 to TRBJ2-1, with D perhaps TRBD2 (5 bases). Germline V CDR1 and CDR2: SGHRS, YFSETQ. The V gene lost 0 bases and the J gene lost 0 bases, with 10 bases spanning the gap. This CDR3 contains 16 residues.